This T cell receptor beta chain was found in a study of T cells expressing NK-cell markers. TCRdb re-called the 5' RACE reads and shows each CDR3 protein once, DNA omitted. This repertoire includes approximately 380,000 distinct CDR3 sequences. The CDR3 sequence is 13 residues long. The sequence derives from a man aged 18 to 69 in good health. The rearrangement uses TRBV12-3 or TRBV12-4 and TRBJ2-1; TCRdb outputs TRBD2, but without DNA this stays unchecked. The source material was blood T cells: a sorted CD56 or NKG2C T cell subset, CD4+ or CD8+ T cells, or bulk PBMC T cells (not recorded which). The CDR3 sequence: CALRRGGYNEQFF.